This T cell receptor (beta chain) was sequenced during a study of blood T cells in healthy people across ages. PCR was performed a second time for about 7 to 11 cycles using a sample-barcoded 5' primer and a J-beta primer mix. A single record per CDR3 protein comes from TCRdb applying MiXCR to the 5' RACE reads. This table holds around 990,000 distinct CDR3 sequences, under 30% found once. Trimming took 5 bases from V and 5 from J; bases not matched to a gene: 20. From germline, CDR1 is SGHAT and CDR2 FQNNGV. The CDR3 runs to 19 residues. These data were also filed under a second study, of T cells of mothers and their children.

Sequencing was done on a sample of blood. The V and J genes are TRBV11-2 and TRBJ2-5; 10 nucleotides line up with TRBD2. This sequence was found in a girl aged 2 to 10 in good health. CDR3 protein: CASSIVVVTSGVSGETQYF. Written as DNA, the CDR3 is TGTGCCAGCAGCATAGTGGTGGTAACTAGCGGGGTGAGCGGGGAGACCCAGTACTTC.